This entry lists 25 T cell receptor beta chains sequenced from one sample in a study of blood T cells in healthy people across ages (dated by TCRdb to between 2015 and 2017). Libraries were prepared through 5' RACE. This sample was sequenced with an Illumina HiSeq 2500. A second PCR of about 7 to 12 cycles was run with a J-beta primer mix and a sample-barcoded 5' primer. Starting from the raw public reads, TCRdb applied fastp trimming at Q25, assembled clones with MiXCR and retained in-frame beta chains. CDR3 protein duplicates are merged, each entry listing the most common genes and DNA. This sample holds under 1,100,000 distinct CDR3 sequences; around 25% were observed only once. Around 0.75% of the sample goes to the ten largest clones. This sample was also put to use in a study of T cells of mothers and their children.

The sample comprised blood. All receptors come from a girl aged 2 to 10 in good health.

This clonotype was detected only a few times. The rearrangement joins TRBV27 to TRBJ2-5; D remains unclear. Germline V lookup: CDR1 MNHEY, CDR2 SMNVEV (reference sequence). The CDR3 totals 16 residues. Trimming left V 4 bases short and J 6 bases short, with 21 bases between. The CDR3 region is CASSSELVDPAKTQYF. Written as DNA, the CDR3 is TGTGCCAGCAGTTCCGAACTTGTGGATCCTGCTAAGACCCAGTACTTC.

This clonotype showed up just a few times. The gene calls are TRBV24-1 and TRBJ2-2, with TRBD2 matching over 11 bases. CDR1 KGHDR and CDR2 SFDVKD come from the germline V gene. The V segment lost 10 bases and the J segment 0 bases; nucleotides outside the gene matches: 6. The CDR3 consists of 16 residues. CDR3 protein: CATGVGLAANTGELFF. The CDR3 DNA is TGTGCCACAGGAGTGGGACTAGCGGCGAACACCGGGGAGCTGTTTTTT.

The J gene is TRBJ2-3, the V gene TRBV10-3; either TRBD1 or TRBD2 may fit D (5 bases each). V shed 11 bases and J shed 6 bases, with 12 bases lying between them. CDR1 is ENHRY, CDR2 SYGVKD, per germline. This CDR3 is 11 amino acids long. This chain's CDR3 is CAVGTGDTQYF. The CDR3 DNA reads as TGTGCCGTCGGGACCGGGGATACGCAGTATTTT.

This sequence joins TRBV12-3 or TRBV12-4 and TRBJ2-4, with D perhaps TRBD1 (5 bases). This CDR3 region has 14 residues. The V end was cut by 7 bases, the J end by 1 base, with 11 bases between. The CDR3 region is CASKGATAKNIQYF. CDR3 sequence (DNA): TGTGCCAGCAAAGGGGCCACCGCCAAAAACATTCAGTACTTC.

The rearrangement uses TRBV11-2 and TRBJ2-1, with unresolved D. V lost 4 bases, J lost 6 bases, and 19 bases lay in between. The germline V gene encodes CDR1 SGHAT and CDR2 FQNNGV. The CDR3 spans 16 residues. This CDR3 is CASSSPLGPWGNEQFF. As DNA, the CDR3 is TGTGCCAGCAGCTCCCCGCTGGGTCCTTGGGGCAATGAGCAGTTCTTC. Full variable domain (outside the CDR3, taken from reference TRBV11-2 and TRBJ2-1): EAGVAQSPRYKIIEKRQSVAFWCNPISGHATLYWYQQILGQGPKLLIQFQNNGVVDDSQLPKDRFSAERLKGVDSTLKIQPAKLEDSAVYLCASSSPLGPWGNEQFFGPGTRLTVL.

This clonotype was seen only a few times. The rearrangement links TRBV6-5 to TRBJ2-3; D gene uncertain. V lost 6 bases, J lost 2 bases, and 12 bases lay in between. The CDR3 runs to 14 residues. CDR1 and CDR2 from the germline V gene are MNHEY and SVGAGI. The CDR3 reads CASSPTFSTDTQYF. CDR3 bases: TGTGCCAGCAGCCCGACCTTTTCCACAGATACGCAGTATTTT.

This sequence joins TRBV7-8 and TRBJ2-3; D not certain. The germline V and J ends were trimmed by 2 bases and 2 bases, with 5 bases remaining between them. The CDR3 consists of 13 residues. Germline CDR1 reads SGHVS; CDR2 reads FQNEAQ. CDR3 residues: CASSLQATDTQYF. The DNA for the CDR3 is TGTGCCAGCAGCTTACAGGCCACAGATACGCAGTATTTT. The full variable domain, in which reference TRBV7-8 and TRBJ2-3 provide the parts outside the CDR3, is GAGVSQSPRYKVAKRGQDVALRCDPISGHVSLFWYQQALGQGPEFLTYFQNEAQLDKSGLPSDRFFAERPEGSVSTLKIQRTQQEDSAVYLCASSLQATDTQYFGPGTRLTVL.

This clonotype was detected only a few times. The chain is built from TRBV29-1 and TRBJ2-3; the D gene is possibly TRBD2 (6 bases). The CDR3 sequence is 15 residues long. Trimming left V 7 bases short and J 2 bases short, with 19 bases between. CDR1 and CDR2 from the germline V gene are SQVTM and ANQGSEA. Here the CDR3 DNA reads TGCAGCGCCGACCCTAGCGAGCGCGACACAGATACGCAGTATTTT. Residues: CSADPSERDTDTQYF.

For this clonotype: A read error may account for a junction end that differs from germline. V is TRBV28 and J is TRBJ2-1, with D tentatively TRBD1 or TRBD2 (5 bases each). Germline V gives CDR1 MDHEN, CDR2 SYDVKM. This CDR3 spans 15 amino acids. The CDR3 loop reads CASSYDGTPYNGQFF. The CDR3 DNA reads TGTGCCAGCAGTTATGACGGGACCCCGTACAATGGGCAGTTCTTC.

In DNA, the CDR3 is TGTGCCAGCAAGACAGGAGGGTTCTATAGCAATCAGCCCCAGCATTTT. Translated: CASKTGGFYSNQPQHF. This rearrangement joins TRBV28 to TRBJ1-5; D is perhaps TRBD1 (6 bases). V was trimmed by 7 bases and J by 0 bases, leaving 16 bases between them. CDR1 is MDHEN and CDR2 is SYDVKM in the germline V gene. CDR3 length: 16 residues.

The gene calls are TRBV11-2 and TRBJ2-7; D tentatively reads TRBD1 or TRBD2 (5 bases each). V was pared by 6 bases and J by 7 bases, with 25 bases between. The CDR3 is 16 amino acids. The V gene's germline CDR1 is SGHAT and CDR2 FQNNGV. The CDR3 region is CASSRTRDLQSGEQYF. The CDR3 nucleotides read TGTGCCAGCAGTCGTACCAGGGACCTCCAGTCAGGGGAGCAGTACTTC.

This clonotype occurred a few times. The chain is built from TRBV28 and TRBJ2-5; D call uncertain. The J call may be incorrect, as the DNA end agrees better with TRBJ2-7. CDR1 is MDHEN and CDR2 is SYDVKM in the germline V gene. The CDR3 totals 15 residues. The CDR3 protein is CASSLGSQTIYEQYF. The CDR3 DNA follows: TGTGCCAGCAGTTTAGGATCACAGACAATCTACGAGCAGTACTTC.

This clonotype has a handful of counts. The chain combines TRBV27 with TRBJ2-5; TRBD2 matches 7 bases. The DNA end is a closer match to TRBJ2-7, so the J assignment may be wrong. The germline CDR1 and CDR2 sequences are MNHEY and SMNVEV (reference sequence). The CDR3 consists of 15 residues. The CDR3 sequence is CASSLGRANSYEQYF. For the CDR3, the DNA is TGTGCCAGCAGTTTAGGGAGGGCCAACTCTTACGAGCAGTACTTC.

In its sample, this clonotype was seen a few times. V is TRBV19 and J is TRBJ2-5; D might be TRBD1 or TRBD2, each matching 5 bases. In germline, CDR1 is LNHDA, CDR2 SQIVND (reference sequence). The CDR3 is 12 residues long. Trimming shortened V by 5 bases and J by 5 bases, and 9 bases separated the two germline ends. CDR3 amino acids: CASSDEGETQYF. The CDR3 DNA reads TGTGCCAGTAGTGACGAGGGGGAGACCCAGTACTTC.

The chain links TRBV9 to TRBJ2-1; 11 bases align to TRBD2. The CDR3 is made up of 17 amino acids. After removal of 4 bases from V and 12 bases from J, the junction contained 18 bases not matched to a gene. Germline lookup yields CDR1 SGDLS and CDR2 YYNGEE. CDR3 sequence (DNA): TGTGCCAGCAGCCCAGAGAGACTAGCGGGGAGAGGCAGTCCGCAGTTCTTC. This translates into CASSPERLAGRGSPQFF. Full variable domain (outside the CDR3, taken from reference TRBV9 and TRBJ2-1): DSGVTQTPKHLITATGQRVTLRCSPRSGDLSVYWYQQSLDQGLQFLIQYYNGEERAKGNILERFSAQQFPDLHSELNLSSLELGDSALYFCASSPERLAGRGSPQFFGPGTRLTVL.

The V gene is TRBV28, the J gene TRBJ2-5; D gene unclear. The J call may be in error: the DNA end matches TRBJ2-7 better. CDR3 length: 15 residues. The V gene's germline CDR1 is MDHEN and CDR2 SYDVKM. This CDR3 is CASSRSKAITYEQYF. CDR3 nucleotide sequence: TGTGCCAGCAGCCGCAGCAAAGCAATTACCTACGAGCAGTACTTC.

The chain has TRBV27 and TRBJ2-4, with D unresolved. Germline CDR1 reads MNHEY; CDR2 reads SMNVEV (reference sequence). This CDR3 has 12 residues. Trimming took off 5 bases at V and 6 bases at J, with 8 bases between the two ends. The CDR3 sequence is CASSPYRNIQYF. The CDR3 nucleotides are TGTGCCAGCAGTCCCTATCGAAACATTCAGTACTTC.

The chain combines TRBV29-1 with TRBJ2-5; TRBD2 aligns across 9 bases. This CDR3 region has 16 residues. The V segment lost 0 bases and the J segment 3 bases; nucleotides outside the gene matches: 8. In germline, CDR1 is SQVTM, CDR2 ANQGSEA. The CDR3 loop is CSVEDLVAGEEETQYF. Here the CDR3 DNA reads TGCAGCGTTGAAGATCTGGTAGCGGGGGAGGAAGAGACCCAGTACTTC. Variable domain in full (rest from reference TRBV29-1 and TRBJ2-5): SAVISQKPSRDICQRGTSLTIQCQVDSQVTMMFWYRQQPGQSLTLIATANQGSEATYESGFVIDKFPISRPNLTFSTLTVSNMSPEDSSIYLCSVEDLVAGEEETQYFGPGTRLLVL.

V usage is TRBV6-5 and J usage is TRBJ2-1; no clear D. The CDR3 is 15 residues long. V gave up 2 bases and J gave up 3 bases, with 11 bases separating them. Germline lookup yields CDR1 MNHEY and CDR2 SVGAGI. The CDR3 bases are TGTGCCAGCAGTTACGGGCGAGGTCTCTACAATGAGCAGTTCTTC. This sequence encodes CASSYGRGLYNEQFF.

The V gene is TRBV15, the J gene TRBJ2-5; 9 nucleotides line up with TRBD2. The length of the CDR3 is 15 residues. Germline CDR1 and CDR2: LNHNV and YYDKDF (reference sequence). V lost 4 bases, J lost 3 bases, and 6 bases stayed unmatched. CDR3 in amino acids: CATSIAGAKKETQYF. For the CDR3, the DNA is TGTGCCACCAGCATAGCGGGGGCTAAGAAAGAGACCCAGTACTTC.

The genes are TRBV19 and TRBJ1-1, with 7 bases fitting TRBD1. Germline V gene sequence: CDR1 LNHDA, CDR2 SQIVND (reference sequence). The V gene end was trimmed by 3 bases and the J gene end by 0 bases; junction bases not matched to a gene: 7. The CDR3 runs to 16 residues. The CDR3 loop reads CASSIIGGLVNTEAFF. CDR3 DNA: TGTGCCAGTAGTATTATAGGGGGCCTAGTGAACACTGAAGCTTTCTTT.

This clonotype showed up just a few times. The chain combines TRBV5-1 with TRBJ1-1; D call uncertain. V dropped 4 bases and J dropped 4 bases, with 14 bases sitting between them. The germline gives CDR1 SGHRS, CDR2 YFSETQ. The CDR3 totals 14 residues. CDR3 sequence reads: CASSPWVGATEAFF. CDR3 in DNA: TGCGCCAGCAGCCCCTGGGTCGGAGCCACTGAAGCTTTCTTT.

This clonotype was found a few times. The chain couples TRBV10-3 to TRBJ2-7, with 9 bases that match TRBD2. This CDR3 is built from 14 residues. Germline CDR1 reads ENHRY; CDR2 reads SYGVKD. V gave up 10 bases and J gave up 6 bases; unmatched junction bases: 13. The CDR3 DNA follows: TGTGCCACCTCACGAACTAGCGGGCAAGGCGAGCAGTACTTC. Translating it yields CATSRTSGQGEQYF.

The chain couples TRBV2 to TRBJ2-5; tentatively, D is TRBD1 (5 bases). The CDR3 consists of 13 residues. V was shortened by 6 bases and J by 0 bases, with 8 bases between the two germline ends. Germline V lookup: CDR1 SNHLY, CDR2 FYNNEI. In DNA form, the CDR3 reads TGTGCCAGCAGGGGGCCCGACCAAGAGACCCAGTACTTC. Amino acids: CASRGPDQETQYF.

The chain links TRBV12-3 or TRBV12-4 to TRBJ1-2; tentatively, D is TRBD1 (5 bases). CDR3 size: 15 residues. V was trimmed by 7 bases and J by 2 bases, leaving 17 bases between them. CDR3 coding DNA: TGTGCCAGCATCCCCACGACAGAGCCGAACTATGGCTACACCTTC. Its protein product is CASIPTTEPNYGYTF.